One and the same sample provided the 17 T cell receptor beta chains below, sequenced in a study of tumor-infiltrating lymphocytes in primary liver carcinoma. Unsorted whole blood supplied the blood RNA, and germline DNA was isolated too. Priming with a constant-region primer yielded TCR beta cDNA from roughly 490 ng total RNA. Three nested multiplex PCR rounds, a slightly modified ARM-PCR, produced the libraries for TCR beta. TRBV1-TRBV30 forward primers and a C-beta reverse primer were used in the first two PCR rounds, which each ran for approximately 9 cycles. Via MiXCR, TCRdb re-called the multiplex PCR reads, giving one row per CDR3 protein. The repertoire consists of just over 300,000 distinct CDR3 sequences, with around three fifths occurring once and the leading ten covering 15% to 20%. The specimen was peripheral blood. Receptors were obtained from a woman aged 25 to 39 with primary liver carcinoma and hepatitis B virus infection.

Concerning this clonotype: A much larger clone differs from this one at a single base, so this may be a read error. V gene TRBV12-3 or TRBV12-4 combines with J gene TRBJ1-2, with TRBD1 as a possible D gene (6 bases). There are 14 residues in the CDR3. The CDR3 DNA is TGTGTCAGCAGTTTTGGGGGCTCGAGCTATGGCTACACCTTC. It translates to CVSSFGGSSYGYTF.

V usage is TRBV23-1 and J usage is TRBJ2-4; TRBD2 matches 10 bases. TRBV23-1 is labeled an ORF, and its function is uncertain. Trimming at V came to 2 bases and at J to 3 bases, leaving 10 bases not matched to a gene. This CDR3 has 18 residues. The CDR3 DNA follows: TGCGCCAGCAGTCAAGGGCTAGCGGGAGTTTGGGACAAAAACATTCAGTACTTC. Its protein product is CASSQGLAGVWDKNIQYF.

The chain links TRBV6-1 to TRBJ2-4; D gene ambiguous. V was pared by 3 bases and J by 3 bases, with 9 bases between. Germline V CDR1 and CDR2: MNHNS, SASEGT. This CDR3 spans 14 amino acids. DNA of the CDR3: TGTGCCAGCAGTGATGGTACAGTCAAAAACATTCAGTACTTC. Translation gives CASSDGTVKNIQYF.

This clonotype was picked up one time. No conserved phenylalanine or tryptophan ends this CDR3, so it is likely a read error. The rearrangement links TRBV4-2 to TRBJ1-1; 7 bases fit TRBD1. The J segment lost 4 bases and the V segment lost 1 base, leaving 6 bases of the junction unmatched. The CDR3 length is 15 residues. The germline V gene has CDR1 LGHNA and CDR2 YNFKEQ. CDR3 coding DNA: TGTGCCAGCAGCCAAGCCCTACAGGGGAGCACTGAAGCTTTCCTT. As protein: CASSQALQGSTEAFL.

In regard to this clonotype: Given a much more abundant clone one base away, this may be a read error. The rearrangement uses TRBV29-1 and TRBJ2-3; 7 bases align to TRBD1. Trimming at V came to 5 bases and at J to 3 bases, leaving 8 bases not matched to a gene. CDR1 is SQVTM and CDR2 is ANQGSEA in the germline V gene. The CDR3 extends over 14 amino acids. For the CDR3, the DNA is TGCAGCGTTCGACAGGGTCAGCCAACAGATACGCAGTATTTT. Protein: CSVRQGQPTDTQYF.

This clonotype was detected many times. The rearrangement links TRBV11-2 to TRBJ2-1, with 9 bases aligning to TRBD2. The junction had 18 bases not matched to a gene; V was cut back by 6 bases and J by 9 bases. The CDR3 totals 17 residues. CDR1 is SGHAT and CDR2 is FQNNGV in the germline V gene. DNA for the CDR3: TGTGCCAGCAGTACACCCAAAATAGCGGGAGCAGTCGGTGAGCAGTTCTTC. Translated: CASSTPKIAGAVGEQFF.

Comment on this clonotype: Germline is not matched at one junction end, which may reflect a read error. The gene calls are TRBV11-2 and TRBJ2-3, with TRBD2 matching over 7 bases. The CDR3 covers 14 residues. From germline, CDR1 is SGHAT and CDR2 FQNNGV. The CDR3 reads CASSPSGITDMQYF. CDR3 nucleotide sequence: TGTGCCAGCAGCCCCAGCGGGATTACAGATATGCAGTATTTC. The full variable domain, its missing parts supplied by reference TRBV11-2 and TRBJ2-3, is EAGVAQSPRYKIIEKRQSVAFWCNPISGHATLYWYQQILGQGPKLLIQFQNNGVVDDSQLPKDRFSAERLKGVDSTLKIQPAKLEDSAVYLCASSPSGITDMQYFGPGTRLTVL.

Notes on this clonotype: This may stem from a read error, because a much larger clone lies one nucleotide away. The chain recombines TRBV4-1 with TRBJ1-4; no firm D call. Germline CDR1 is MGHRA and CDR2 is YSYEKL. CDR3 length: 14 amino acids. V was trimmed by 1 base and J by 7 bases, leaving 10 bases between them. The CDR3 is CASSQAWESEKLFF. The CDR3 nucleotides are TGCGCCAGCAGCCAAGCATGGGAGAGTGAAAAACTGTTTTTT.

With regard to this clonotype: With a much larger clone just one base away, this may be a read error. The chain is built from TRBV7-9 and TRBJ2-7; D is unclear. Looked up from germline, CDR1 is SEHNR and CDR2 is FQNEAQ (reference sequence). The CDR3 consists of 12 residues. The V gene lost 6 bases and the J gene lost 5 bases, with 11 bases spanning the gap. CDR3 residues: CASRPYSNEQYF. The CDR3 bases are TGTGCCAGCAGACCGTATAGTAACGAGCAGTACTTC.

Details on this clonotype: At one end, the junction sequence differs from germline, possibly due to a read error. The genes are TRBV6-2 or TRBV6-3 and TRBJ2-1, with 16 bases aligning to TRBD2. The CDR3 totals 18 residues. Germline V CDR1 and CDR2: MNHEY, SVGEGT. The CDR3 nucleotides are TGTGCCAGCAGTTATTTGGGGACTAGCGGGAGGGGGAACAATGAGCAGATCTTC. The encoded protein is CASSYLGTSGRGNNEQIF.

The chain joins TRBV29-1 to TRBJ2-7, with 7 bases matching TRBD2. The CDR3 spans 11 residues. In germline, CDR1 is SQVTM, CDR2 ANQGSEA. The CDR3 DNA is TGCAGGGTCCGGGAGGCCTACGAGCAGTACTTC. Its protein is CRVREAYEQYF.

There are many counts of this clonotype. The gene calls are TRBV11-2 and TRBJ2-3; TRBD2 aligns across 14 bases. Germline trimming cut 4 bases from V and 6 bases from J; bases unmatched to any gene: 9. CDR1 and CDR2 from the germline V gene are SGHAT and FQNNGV. CDR3 length: 17 residues. The CDR3 nucleotides are TGTGCCAGCAGCTCGAGAGGACTAGCGGGAGGTGGGGATACGCAGTATTTT. Protein: CASSSRGLAGGGDTQYF.

V usage is TRBV7-8 and J usage is TRBJ1-3; D gene ambiguous. The V end was cut by 10 bases, the J end by 0 bases, with 22 bases between. The CDR3 covers 17 residues. The germline gives CDR1 SGHVS, CDR2 FQNEAQ. The DNA of the CDR3 is TGTGCCACCCTAAGCCCTCACGACCCTAACTCTGGAAACACCATATATTTT. The encoded protein is CATLSPHDPNSGNTIYF.

This clonotype was recorded once. V and J are TRBV12-3 or TRBV12-4 and TRBJ1-4; D gene unclear. This CDR3 region has 11 residues. V was shortened by 7 bases and J by 12 bases, with 12 bases between the two germline ends. CDR3: CASIHREELFF. The CDR3 DNA reads as TGTGCCAGCATTCACCGGGAAGAACTGTTTTTT.

A word on this clonotype: This sequence may be a read error, since a much larger clone differs from it by one base. The chain is built from TRBV6-6 and TRBJ2-7; a weak D match, TRBD1 (5 bases). This CDR3 has 12 residues. Germline V gene data show CDR1 as MNHNY and CDR2 as SVGAGI (reference sequence). CDR3 region: CAGSTGAYEQYF. CDR3 sequence (DNA): TGTGCCGGCAGCACAGGCGCCTACGAGCAGTACTTC.

A word on this clonotype: One junction end does not reproduce the germline sequence, and a read error may be involved. This chain links TRBV29-1 with TRBJ2-5; a possible D gene is TRBD1 (5 bases). CDR1 SQVTM and CDR2 ANQGSEA come from the germline V gene. The CDR3 is 10 amino acids. The CDR3 DNA reads as TGCCGCGTTGATCAGGGCCCCACGCCCTTC. Amino acids: CRVDQGPTPF.

About this clonotype itself: Just one base apart from a much larger clone, this may be a read error. CDR3 region: CAGSFRRNTEAFF. The CDR3 DNA reads as TGTGCCGGCAGTTTTCGAAGGAACACTGAAGCTTTCTTT. This rearrangement joins TRBV28 to TRBJ1-1; unclear D gene. From germline, CDR1 is MDHEN and CDR2 SYDVKM. This CDR3 comprises 13 residues. Based on the CDR3 plus reference TRBV28 and TRBJ1-1, the full variable domain is DVKVTQSSRYLVKRTGEKVFLECVQDMDHENMFWYRQDPGLGLRLIYFSYDVKMKEKGDIPEGYSVSREKKERFSLILESASTNQTSMYLCAGSFRRNTEAFFGQGTRLTVV.